These 9 T cell receptor beta chains were all obtained from the same sample, sequenced in a study of Ad26.COV2.S vaccination and SARS-CoV-2 variants. Assay used: immunoSEQ multiplex PCR; TCRdb lists only in-frame clones, some missing. The sample records 250,000 or so clones, 70% to 90% being singletons. The treatment: roughly 19 received Ad26.COV2.S at low or high dose, single or two shots; roughly five received placebo; per-sample allocation not given. Sample collection was performed on day 63 after the first vaccine or placebo injection. The sequencing here drew on peripheral blood, taken in a trial of Ad26.COV2.S vaccine versus placebo. The receptors here all came from a person between 18 and 60 years old who received the Ad26.COV2.S COVID-19 vaccine or a placebo.

This clone was detected once. The chain joins TRBV5-1 to TRBJ2-3; 8 bases match TRBD1. The length of the CDR3 is 15 residues. CDR1 and CDR2 from the germline V gene are SGHRS and YFSETQ. Trimming cost V 5 bases and J 3 bases; bases outside gene matches: 8. The CDR3 region has the DNA TGCGCCAGCAGAGCGACAGGGGTAAGGACAGATACGCAGTATTTT. It yields the protein CASRATGVRTDTQYF.

The chain combines TRBV5-4 with TRBJ1-4; the match to TRBD1 covers 8 bases. Germline CDR1 reads SGHNT; CDR2 reads YYREEE (reference sequence). The V segment lost 4 bases and the J segment 7 bases; nucleotides outside the gene matches: 9. The CDR3 spans 15 residues. In nucleotides, the CDR3 is TGTGCCAGCAGCACCGCAGGGGGCGCGGGTGAAAAACTGTTTTTT. It specifies CASSTAGGAGEKLFF.

The chain employs TRBV12-5 and TRBJ1-5, with 7 bases identical to TRBD1. Losses at the gene ends were 0 bases for V and 0 bases for J; bases not matched to a gene: 8. Per the germline V gene, CDR1 is LGHNT and CDR2 is FRNRAP. The CDR3 contains 18 residues. CDR3 in DNA: TGTGCTAGTGGTTTGGTACTGGGACAGAGTTATAGCAATCAGCCCCAGCATTTT. It codes for CASGLVLGQSYSNQPQHF.

The chain employs TRBV27 and TRBJ1-6; 8 bases are a match to TRBD1. Germline CDR1 is MNHEY and CDR2 is SMNVEV (reference sequence). The CDR3 has 14 residues. The V gene end was trimmed by 5 bases and the J gene end by 6 bases; junction bases not matched to a gene: 3. The CDR3 coding sequence is TGTGCCAGCAGTCCCACAGGGGGTAATTCACCCCTCCACTTT. It is translated as CASSPTGGNSPLHF.

The chain couples TRBV10-1 to TRBJ1-2, with a weak D call TRBD1 (5 bases). V lost 4 bases and J lost 8, with 17 bases in between. CDR3 length: 14 amino acids. The germline V gene has CDR1 WNHNN and CDR2 SYGVQD (reference sequence). CDR3 bases: TGCGCCAGCAGTGCAGGCCCCTGGGGGAAGGGCTACACCTTC. Encoded protein: CASSAGPWGKGYTF.

The chain couples TRBV7-9 to TRBJ2-2, with 13 bases aligning to TRBD2. This CDR3 spans 18 amino acids. Germline V gene sequence: CDR1 SEHNR, CDR2 FQNEAQ (reference sequence). After removal of 8 bases from V and 4 bases from J, the junction contained 13 bases not matched to a gene. The CDR3 sequence is CASDERTSGSVGTGELFF. The DNA of the CDR3 is TGTGCCAGCGATGAAAGGACTAGCGGGAGTGTAGGCACCGGGGAGCTGTTTTTT.

This chain uses TRBV7-9 with TRBJ2-1; D possibly corresponds to TRBD2 (5 bases). There are 13 residues in the CDR3. Germline V CDR1 and CDR2: SEHNR, FQNEAQ (reference sequence). Trimming took off 5 bases at V and 11 bases at J, with 16 bases between the two ends. For the CDR3, the DNA is TGTGCCAGCAGCCCCGGCGGGTCGGGGAAGCAGTTCTTC. This encodes CASSPGGSGKQFF. Looking up the rest from reference TRBV7-9 and TRBJ2-1 gives the full variable domain: DTGVSQNPRHKITKRGQNVTFRCDPISEHNRLYWYRQTLGQGPEFLTYFQNEAQLEKSRLLSDRFSAERPKGSFSTLEIQRTEQGDSAMYLCASSPGGSGKQFFGPGTRLTVL.

The chain links TRBV9 to TRBJ2-1, with TRBD2 matching 9 bases. From germline, CDR1 is SGDLS and CDR2 YYNGEE. This CDR3 has 14 residues. V was clipped by 4 bases and J by 4 bases; unmatched bases: 3. CDR3 in DNA: TGTGCCAGCAGCTTTAGCGGGGGATACAATGAGCAGTTCTTC. This codes for CASSFSGGYNEQFF.

The rearrangement links TRBV10-3 to TRBJ2-3; TRBD2 agrees at 12 bases. V was clipped by 1 base and J by 3 bases; unmatched bases: 5. This CDR3 is built from 17 residues. The V gene's germline CDR1 is ENHRY and CDR2 SYGVKD. CDR3: CAISEWRLAGDTDTQYF. CDR3 sequence (DNA): TGTGCCATCAGTGAGTGGAGACTAGCGGGAGATACAGATACGCAGTATTTT.